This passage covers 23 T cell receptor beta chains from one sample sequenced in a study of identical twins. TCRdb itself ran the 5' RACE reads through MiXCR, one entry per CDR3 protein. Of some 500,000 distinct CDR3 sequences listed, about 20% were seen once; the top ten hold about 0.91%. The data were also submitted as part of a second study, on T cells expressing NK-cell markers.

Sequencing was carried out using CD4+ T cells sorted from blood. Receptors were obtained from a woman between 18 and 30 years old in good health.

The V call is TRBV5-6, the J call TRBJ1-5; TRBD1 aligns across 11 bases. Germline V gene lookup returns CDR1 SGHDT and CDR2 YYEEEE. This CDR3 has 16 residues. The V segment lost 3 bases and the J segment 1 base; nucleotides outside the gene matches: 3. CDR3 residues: CASSSRDRGSNQPQHF. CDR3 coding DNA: TGTGCCAGCAGCTCCCGGGACAGGGGGAGCAATCAGCCCCAGCATTTT.

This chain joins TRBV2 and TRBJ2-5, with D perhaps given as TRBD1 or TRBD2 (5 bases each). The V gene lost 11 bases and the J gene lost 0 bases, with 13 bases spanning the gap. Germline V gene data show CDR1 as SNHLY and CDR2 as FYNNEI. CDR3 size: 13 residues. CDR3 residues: CAGGAGHQETQYF. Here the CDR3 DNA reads TGTGCCGGTGGGGCGGGCCACCAAGAGACCCAGTACTTC.

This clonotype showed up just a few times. CDR3 nucleotides: TGTGCCAGCAGCCCGGGACTAGCGGGGGGCCGAGAGCAGTTCTTC. Translating it yields CASSPGLAGGREQFF. The V and J genes are TRBV7-3 and TRBJ2-1; 15 positions match TRBD2. V gave up 5 bases and J gave up 10 bases; unmatched junction bases: 6. The CDR3 covers 15 residues. Per germline, CDR1 SGHTA and CDR2 FQGTGA.

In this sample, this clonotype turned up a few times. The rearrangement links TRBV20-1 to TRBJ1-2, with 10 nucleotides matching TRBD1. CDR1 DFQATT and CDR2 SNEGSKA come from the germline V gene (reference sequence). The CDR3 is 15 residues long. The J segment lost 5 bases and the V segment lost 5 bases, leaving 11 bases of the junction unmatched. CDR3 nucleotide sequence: TGCAGTGCTCCCTCCTTCTTGGACAGGGGGTATGGCTACACCTTC. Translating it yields CSAPSFLDRGYGYTF.

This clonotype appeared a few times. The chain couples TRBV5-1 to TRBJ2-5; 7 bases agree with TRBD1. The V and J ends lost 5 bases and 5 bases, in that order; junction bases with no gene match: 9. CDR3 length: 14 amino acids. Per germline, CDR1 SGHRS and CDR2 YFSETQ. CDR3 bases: TGCGCCAGCAGAGGGGGCAGGACTGAGGAGACCCAGTACTTC. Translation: CASRGGRTEETQYF.

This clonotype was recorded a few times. The CDR3 bases are TGCAGTGCTGCGTCTTCCGCAGCGAGCACAGATACGCAGTATTTT. Amino acid sequence: CSAASSAASTDTQYF. The chain links TRBV20-1 to TRBJ2-3; no firm D call. The CDR3 is made up of 15 amino acids. Trimming removed 5 bases at V and 0 bases at J, with 15 bases between. From germline, CDR1 is DFQATT and CDR2 SNEGSKA (reference sequence).

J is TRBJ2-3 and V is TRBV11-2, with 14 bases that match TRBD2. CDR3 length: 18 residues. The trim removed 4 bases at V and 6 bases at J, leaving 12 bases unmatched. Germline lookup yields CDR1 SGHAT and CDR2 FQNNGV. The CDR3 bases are TGTGCCAGCAGCTCCCCCCTCCGACTAGCGGGGGGGCGGGATACGCAGTATTTT. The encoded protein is CASSSPLRLAGGRDTQYF.

The CDR3 region is CASGLTQETQYF. DNA for the CDR3: TGTGCTAGTGGTTTGACCCAAGAGACCCAGTACTTC. V and J are TRBV12-5 and TRBJ2-5; D unresolved. The CDR3 sequence is 12 residues long. Germline-derived CDR1 and CDR2 are LGHNT and FRNRAP. Trimming removed 2 bases from V and 1 base from J, with 2 bases in between.

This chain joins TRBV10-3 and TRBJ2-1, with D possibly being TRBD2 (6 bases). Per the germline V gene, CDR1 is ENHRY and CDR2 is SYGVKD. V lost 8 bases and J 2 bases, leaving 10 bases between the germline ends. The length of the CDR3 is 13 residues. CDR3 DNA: TGTGCCATCGGACGGGAGACCTACAATGAGCAGTTCTTC. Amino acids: CAIGRETYNEQFF.

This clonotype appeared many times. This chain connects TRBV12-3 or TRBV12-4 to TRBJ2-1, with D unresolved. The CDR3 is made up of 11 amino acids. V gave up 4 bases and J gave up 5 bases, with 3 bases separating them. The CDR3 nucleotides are TGTGCCAGCAGTTACAACAATGAGCAGTTCTTC. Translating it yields CASSYNNEQFF.

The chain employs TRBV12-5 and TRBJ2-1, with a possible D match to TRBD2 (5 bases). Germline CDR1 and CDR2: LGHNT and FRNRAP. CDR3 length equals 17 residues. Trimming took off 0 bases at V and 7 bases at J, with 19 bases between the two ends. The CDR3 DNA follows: TGTGCTAGTGGTTTGGTAGTGTCGGGATCGAGGGCGAATGAGCAGTTCTTC. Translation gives CASGLVVSGSRANEQFF.

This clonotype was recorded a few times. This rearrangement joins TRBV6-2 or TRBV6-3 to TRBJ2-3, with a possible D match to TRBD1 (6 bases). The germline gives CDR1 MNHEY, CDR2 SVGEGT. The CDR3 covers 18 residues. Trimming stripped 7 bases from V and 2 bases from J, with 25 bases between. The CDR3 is CASTAGVFRSRSTDTQYF. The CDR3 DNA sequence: TGTGCCAGCACCGCAGGGGTTTTTCGGAGCAGATCCACAGATACGCAGTATTTT.

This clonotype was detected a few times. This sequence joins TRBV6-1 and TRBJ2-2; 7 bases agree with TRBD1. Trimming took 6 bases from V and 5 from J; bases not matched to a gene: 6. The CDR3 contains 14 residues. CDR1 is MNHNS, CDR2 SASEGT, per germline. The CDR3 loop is CASRRQGETGELFF. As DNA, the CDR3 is TGTGCCAGCAGAAGACAGGGAGAAACCGGGGAGCTGTTTTTT.

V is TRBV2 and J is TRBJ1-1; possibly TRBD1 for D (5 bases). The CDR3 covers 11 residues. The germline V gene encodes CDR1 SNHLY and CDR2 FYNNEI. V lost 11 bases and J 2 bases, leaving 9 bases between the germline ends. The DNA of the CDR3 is TGTGCCGGAGGACAAAACACTGAAGCTTTCTTT. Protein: CAGGQNTEAFF.

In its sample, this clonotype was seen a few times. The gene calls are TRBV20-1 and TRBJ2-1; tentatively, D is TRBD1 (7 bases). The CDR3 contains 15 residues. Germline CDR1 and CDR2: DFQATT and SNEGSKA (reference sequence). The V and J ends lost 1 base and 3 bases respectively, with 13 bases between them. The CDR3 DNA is TGCAGTGCTAGAGTCCCAGGGGGAGGCTACAATGAGCAGTTCTTC. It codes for CSARVPGGGYNEQFF.

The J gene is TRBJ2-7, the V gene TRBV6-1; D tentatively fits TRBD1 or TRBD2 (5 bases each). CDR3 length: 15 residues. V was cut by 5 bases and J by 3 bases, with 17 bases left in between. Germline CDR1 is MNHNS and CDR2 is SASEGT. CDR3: CASSLPGRPNYEQYF. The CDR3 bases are TGTGCCAGCAGTCTTCCGGGACGTCCAAACTACGAGCAGTACTTC.

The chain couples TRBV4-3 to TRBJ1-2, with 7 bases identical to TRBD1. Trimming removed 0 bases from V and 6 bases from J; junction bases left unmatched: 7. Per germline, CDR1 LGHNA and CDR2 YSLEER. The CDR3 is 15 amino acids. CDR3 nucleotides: TGCGCCAGCAGCCAAGAAGGGACAGTAGTCAATGGCTACACCTTC. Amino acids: CASSQEGTVVNGYTF.

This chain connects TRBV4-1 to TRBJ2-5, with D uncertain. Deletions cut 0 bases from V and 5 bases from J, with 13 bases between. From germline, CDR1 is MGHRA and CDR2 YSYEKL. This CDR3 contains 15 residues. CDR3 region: CASSQDPWRRETQYF. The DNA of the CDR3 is TGCGCCAGCAGCCAAGATCCATGGCGTAGGGAGACCCAGTACTTC.

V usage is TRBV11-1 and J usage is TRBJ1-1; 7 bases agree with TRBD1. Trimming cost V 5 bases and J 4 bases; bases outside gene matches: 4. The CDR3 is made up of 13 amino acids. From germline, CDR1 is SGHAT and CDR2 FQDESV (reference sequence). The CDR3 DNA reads TGTGCCAGCAGCACAGGACAGGCCACTGAAGCTTTCTTT. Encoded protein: CASSTGQATEAFF.

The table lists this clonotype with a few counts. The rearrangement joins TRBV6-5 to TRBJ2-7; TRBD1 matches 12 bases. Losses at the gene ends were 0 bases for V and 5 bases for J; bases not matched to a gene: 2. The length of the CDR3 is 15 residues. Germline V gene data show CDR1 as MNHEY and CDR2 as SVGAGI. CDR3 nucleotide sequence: TGTGCCAGCAGTTACTCAGGGACAGGGGGCAACGAGCAGTACTTC. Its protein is CASSYSGTGGNEQYF.

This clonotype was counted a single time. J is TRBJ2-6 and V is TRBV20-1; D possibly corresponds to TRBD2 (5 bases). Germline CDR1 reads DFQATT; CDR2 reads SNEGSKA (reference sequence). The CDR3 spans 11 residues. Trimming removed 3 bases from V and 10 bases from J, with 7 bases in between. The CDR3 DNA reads TGCAGTGCTAGGCGGAGGAACGTCCTGACTTTC. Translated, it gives CSARRRNVLTF.

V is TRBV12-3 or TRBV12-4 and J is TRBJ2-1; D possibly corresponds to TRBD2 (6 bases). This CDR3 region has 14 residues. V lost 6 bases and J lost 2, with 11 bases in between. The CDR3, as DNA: TGTGCCAGCAGACGGGAGTCCGCCTACAATGAGCAGTTCTTC. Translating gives CASRRESAYNEQFF.

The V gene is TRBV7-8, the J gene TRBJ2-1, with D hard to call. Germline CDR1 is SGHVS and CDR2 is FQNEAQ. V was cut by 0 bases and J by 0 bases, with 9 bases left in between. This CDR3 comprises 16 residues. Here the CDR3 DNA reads TGTGCCAGCAGCTTAGCTATGCAGAGCTCCTACAATGAGCAGTTCTTC. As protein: CASSLAMQSSYNEQFF. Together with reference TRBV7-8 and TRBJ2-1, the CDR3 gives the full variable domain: GAGVSQSPRYKVAKRGQDVALRCDPISGHVSLFWYQQALGQGPEFLTYFQNEAQLDKSGLPSDRFFAERPEGSVSTLKIQRTQQEDSAVYLCASSLAMQSSYNEQFFGPGTRLTVL.